Sequencing of this TCR beta chain was carried out in a study of vaccination and CD4 T cells after COVID-19. V lost 5 bases, J lost 4 bases, and 3 bases stayed unmatched. The CDR3 has 13 residues. From germline, CDR1 is DFQATT and CDR2 SNEGSKA (reference sequence). The sample holds a few counts of this clonotype. What it binds is not known. Oncomine TCR Beta short-read sequencing was applied to DNA from cultured CD4+ T cells. TCRdb used MiXCR to reprocess the PCR reads, holding one entry per CDR3 protein. The sample lists about 15,000 distinct CDR3 sequences, about two fifths occurring once. Stated treatment: roughly 10-day PBMC culture with coronavirus spike peptide pools or control peptides (ViraFEST assay). Positive PCR tests dated from March to December 2020, predating US Alpha, Beta and Delta variants.

The sample in question was CD4+ T cells from blood, cultured in vitro, obtained before SARS-CoV-2 vaccination. The TCR comes from a human donor who had recovered from COVID-19. The V and J genes are TRBV20-1 and TRBJ1-4; 8 bases are a match to TRBD1. The CDR3 loop reads CSADRGRNEKLFF. The CDR3 DNA sequence: TGCAGTGCTGACAGGGGCCGTAATGAAAAACTGTTTTTT.